This is a list of T cell receptor beta chains from one sample in a study of blood T cell repertoires in COVID-19. Repertoires were generated with immunoSEQ multiplex PCR, while TCRdb's copy carries only in-frame clones and drops some. This table holds around 80,000 clones, about 70% found once. Sequencing was carried out using peripheral blood. These receptors came from an elderly woman with active or convalescent COVID-19. CDR3s include the opening cysteine and the closing phenylalanine or tryptophan. Fields, in order: clone size, V gene, D gene, J gene, CDR3 protein, CDR3 DNA. D genes are given only for firm matches. Only part of the rows carry a size: once, few, many, or a class if the clone is expanded.

>.|TRBV14|TRBD2|TRBJ2-1
CASSQDSAGGATMGSEQFF
TGTGCCAGCAGCCAAGATTCGGCCGGGGGGGCCACTATGGGTAGTGAGCAGTTCTTC
>few|TRBV6-7|TRBD2|TRBJ2-5
CASWVRTRGETQYF
TGTGCCAGCTGGGTCCGGACTAGAGGCGAGACCCAGTACTTC
>.|TRBV30|.|TRBJ1-1
CAWSVKQDTEAFF
TGTGCCTGGAGCGTTAAGCAGGACACTGAAGCTTTCTTT
>.|TRBV21-1|.|TRBJ1-6
CASIQGDQGSPLHF
TGTGCCAGCATCCAGGGCGATCAAGGTTCACCCCTCCACTTT
>.|TRBV12-5|.|TRBJ1-4
CASGFHGPSGGGSNEKLFF
TGTGCTAGTGGTTTCCATGGCCCAAGTGGGGGCGGGAGTAATGAAAAACTGTTTTTT
>.|TRBV30|.|TRBJ1-1
CAWGSGEGEAFF
TGTGCCTGGGGATCAGGGGAGGGTGAAGCTTTCTTT
>few|TRBV4-3|TRBD1|TRBJ1-2
CASSQTIQGQGTLGGYTF
TGCGCCAGCAGCCAAACCATTCAGGGACAGGGGACTCTGGGTGGCTACACCTTC
>.|TRBV9|.|TRBJ1-1
CASSVGWSGGITEAFF
TGTGCCAGCAGCGTAGGCTGGTCCGGGGGAATCACTGAAGCTTTCTTT
>.|TRBV5-6|.|TRBJ1-3
CASSYSGAGNTIYF
TGTGCCAGCAGCTATTCAGGGGCGGGAAACACCATATATTTT
>once|TRBV2|.|TRBJ2-1
CASSIEGIDEQFF
TGTGCCAGCAGTATCGAGGGAATCGATGAGCAGTTCTTC
>.|TRBV19|TRBD2|TRBJ2-5
CASGLAWETQYF
TGTGCCAGTGGACTAGCATGGGAGACCCAGTACTTC
>.|TRBV5-1|.|TRBJ2-7
CASSLEEGSSYEQYF
TGCGCCAGCAGCTTGGAGGAGGGGAGCTCCTACGAGCAGTACTTC
>.|TRBV19|.|TRBJ1-4
CASTAPQSGENEKLFF
TGTGCCAGTACCGCCCCCCAGTCAGGGGAAAATGAAAAACTGTTTTTT
>.|TRBV7-9|.|TRBJ1-4
CASSLEGRRSEKLFF
TGTGCCAGCAGCTTAGAAGGCAGGAGGTCAGAAAAACTGTTTTTT
>.|TRBV5-1|.|TRBJ2-7
CASSLGQGYYEQYF
TGCGCCAGCAGCTTGGGCCAGGGGTACTACGAGCAGTACTTC
>.|TRBV5-1|.|TRBJ2-5
CASSLGRGWETQYF
TGCGCCAGCAGCCTGGGACGGGGATGGGAGACCCAGTACTTC
>.|TRBV2|TRBD1|TRBJ2-7
CASSEAPPRTGVSSSYEQYF
TGTGCCAGCAGTGAAGCACCTCCCCGGACAGGGGTTTCGAGCTCCTACGAGCAGTACTTC
>.|TRBV7-2|.|TRBJ2-3
CASSNLPLGTNTDTQYF
TGTGCCAGCAGCAACCTGCCCCTCGGGACAAACACAGATACGCAGTATTTT
>.|TRBV15|.|TRBJ1-2
CATSTYGAVNYGYTF
TGTGCCACCAGCACCTACGGCGCGGTGAACTATGGCTACACCTTC
>.|TRBV5-5|.|TRBJ1-4
CASSLGAAYNEKLFF
TGTGCCAGCAGCTTGGGGGCAGCTTATAATGAAAAACTGTTTTTT
>once|TRBV25-1|.|TRBJ1-4
CASSENNGGEKLFF
TGTGCCAGCAGTGAAAACAACGGGGGAGAAAAACTGTTTTTT
>.|TRBV4-1|.|TRBJ2-5
CASSQEISLPETQYF
TGCGCCAGCAGCCAAGAGATAAGTCTACCCGAGACCCAGTACTTC
>.|TRBV4-3|.|TRBJ2-1
CASSNRDGDNEQFF
TGCGCCAGCAGCAACAGGGACGGGGACAATGAGCAGTTCTTC
>.|TRBV7-2|TRBD2|TRBJ2-5
CASSRGLAGGTETQYF
TGTGCCAGCAGCCGGGGACTAGCGGGGGGCACGGAGACCCAGTACTTC
>many|TRBV5-4|TRBD2|TRBJ2-3
CASREGLAGASSTDTQYF
TGTGCCAGCAGGGAAGGACTAGCGGGGGCCTCTAGCACAGATACGCAGTATTTT
>.|TRBV7-3|TRBD1|TRBJ1-1
CASSLAGGSTEAFF
TGTGCCAGCAGCTTGGCAGGGGGGAGCACTGAAGCTTTCTTT
>.|TRBV7-2|.|TRBJ1-6
CASSLLIRRYNSPLHF
TGTGCCAGCAGCTTATTGATCCGGCGGTATAATTCACCCCTCCACTTT
>.|TRBV29-1|.|TRBJ1-2
CSVEGLNYGYTF
TGCAGCGTTGAAGGTCTTAACTATGGCTACACCTTC
>.|TRBV6-5|TRBD1|TRBJ2-5
CASRTDREQETQYF
TGTGCCAGCAGAACCGACAGGGAACAAGAGACCCAGTACTTC
>few|TRBV7-2|TRBD1|TRBJ1-1
CASSFKGQTTGEAFF
TGTGCCAGCAGCTTTAAGGGACAGACAACGGGTGAAGCTTTCTTT
>.|TRBV7-2|.|TRBJ1-4
CASSLDGRASEKLFF
TGTGCCAGCAGCTTAGACGGCAGGGCATCGGAAAAACTGTTTTTT
>.|TRBV29-1|TRBD1|TRBJ1-1
CSAWTGGNTEAFF
TGCAGCGCTTGGACAGGGGGGAACACTGAAGCTTTCTTT
>few|TRBV23-1|TRBD2|TRBJ2-5
CASSPSGGKETQYF
TGCGCCAGCAGTCCTAGCGGGGGTAAAGAGACCCAGTACTTC
>.|TRBV11-2|.|TRBJ2-7
CASSLAGRTYEQYF
TGTGCCAGCAGCTTGGCGGGCCGGACCTACGAGCAGTACTTC
>.|TRBV6-5|TRBD1|TRBJ1-2
CASSKGQDYGYTF
TGTGCCAGCAGTAAGGGACAGGACTATGGCTACACCTTC
>.|TRBV30|TRBD2|TRBJ2-1
CAITRGGIWNEQFF
TGTGCTATCACCCGGGGGGGCATTTGGAATGAGCAGTTCTTC
>.|TRBV30|.|TRBJ2-3
CAWSGGGKQDTQYF
TGTGCCTGGAGTGGGGGGGGCAAGCAAGATACGCAGTATTTT
>.|TRBV7-3|.|TRBJ2-6
CASSLSQASVLTF
TGTGCCAGCAGCTTATCCCAGGCGTCCGTCCTGACTTTC
>.|TRBV30|.|TRBJ2-5
CAWSVSTRETQYF
TGTGCCTGGAGTGTCTCGACGAGGGAGACCCAGTACTTC
>few|TRBV3-1/TRBV3-2|.|TRBJ2-3
CASSSRQGGGDTQYF
TGTGCCAGCAGCTCTCGACAGGGAGGCGGAGATACGCAGTATTTT
>.|TRBV12-5|.|TRBJ2-2
CASVLLGGTGELFF
TGTGCTAGTGTCTTACTAGGGGGAACCGGGGAGCTGTTTTTT
>many|TRBV7-2|TRBD2|TRBJ2-7
CASSLDRTRKHEQYF
TGTGCCAGCAGCTTAGACAGGACTAGGAAACACGAGCAGTACTTC
>.|TRBV30|.|TRBJ2-1
CAWRRVEQFF
TGTGCCTGGAGGAGGGTTGAGCAGTTCTTC
>.|TRBV18|TRBD1|TRBJ1-4
CASSGTDREKLFF
TGTGCCAGCTCCGGGACAGACAGAGAAAAACTGTTTTTT
>.|TRBV11-2|.|TRBJ1-1
CASAGLMNTEAFF
TGTGCCAGCGCAGGGCTCATGAACACTGAAGCTTTCTTT
>.|TRBV4-1|TRBD1|TRBJ2-7
CASSQAGGGYEQYF
TGCGCCAGCAGCCAAGCAGGGGGCGGTTACGAGCAGTACTTC
>.|TRBV7-8|TRBD1|TRBJ1-3
CASSGGTAGGSGNTIYF
TGTGCCAGCAGCGGAGGGACAGCGGGGGGCTCTGGAAACACCATATATTTT
>few|TRBV9|.|TRBJ1-3
CASSPDPGSTSGNTIYF
TGTGCCAGCAGCCCCGACCCCGGGTCGACCTCTGGAAACACCATATATTTT
>.|TRBV25-1|TRBD2|TRBJ2-2
CASSGTSGGMGELFF
TGTGCCAGCAGCGGGACTAGCGGGGGGATGGGGGAGCTGTTTTTT
>.|TRBV19|.|TRBJ1-3
CASSDTIIGNTIYF
TGTGCCAGTAGCGACACCATAATTGGAAACACCATATATTTT
>.|TRBV15|TRBD1|TRBJ2-1
CATSSGTGGALEFF
TGTGCCACCAGCTCCGGGACAGGGGGCGCGTTGGAGTTCTTC
>.|TRBV11-3|.|TRBJ2-3
CASSLGLDTDTQYF
TGTGCCAGCAGCTTAGGACTTGACACAGATACGCAGTATTTT
>.|TRBV28|.|TRBJ2-1
CASSLVLSNEQFF
TGTGCCAGCAGTTTGGTGCTCAGCAATGAGCAGTTCTTC
>.|TRBV3-1/TRBV3-2|TRBD1|TRBJ1-2
CASSQNWDRENYGYTF
TGTGCCAGCAGCCAAAATTGGGACAGAGAAAACTATGGCTACACCTTC
>.|TRBV7-2|TRBD1|TRBJ1-1
CASSVRGRDTEAFF
TGTGCCAGCAGCGTTAGGGGGCGCGACACTGAAGCTTTCTTT
>few|TRBV2|.|TRBJ1-1
CASSDRGNTEAFF
TGTGCCAGCAGTGACAGGGGGAACACTGAAGCTTTCTTT
>.|TRBV4-3|TRBD1|TRBJ2-5
CARAPSNRQGRQETQYF
TGCGCCAGAGCCCCCAGCAACCGACAGGGGAGGCAGGAGACCCAGTACTTC
>few|TRBV6-5|.|TRBJ2-7
CASSRGEHEQYF
TGTGCCAGCAGCCGCGGGGAGCACGAGCAGTACTTC
>.|TRBV7-2|.|TRBJ1-1
CASTPGWQGTEAFF
TGTGCCAGCACCCCAGGATGGCAGGGGACTGAAGCTTTCTTT
>.|TRBV5-6|.|TRBJ2-4
CASSLVGEEVKNIQYF
TGTGCCAGCAGCTTGGTTGGGGAGGAGGTCAAAAACATTCAGTACTTC